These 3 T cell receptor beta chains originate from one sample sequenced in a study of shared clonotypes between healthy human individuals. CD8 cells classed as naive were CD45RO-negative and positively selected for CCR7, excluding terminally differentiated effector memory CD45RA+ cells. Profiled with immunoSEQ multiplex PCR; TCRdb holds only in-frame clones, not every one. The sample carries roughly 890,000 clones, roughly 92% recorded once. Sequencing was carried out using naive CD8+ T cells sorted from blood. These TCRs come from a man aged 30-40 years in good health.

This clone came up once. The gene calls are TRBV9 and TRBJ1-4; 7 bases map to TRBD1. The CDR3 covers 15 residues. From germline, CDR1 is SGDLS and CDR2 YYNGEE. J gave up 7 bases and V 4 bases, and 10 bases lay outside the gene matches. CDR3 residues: CASSTQEGAVEKLFF. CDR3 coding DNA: TGTGCCAGCAGCACCCAAGAGGGGGCTGTTGAAAAACTGTTTTTT.

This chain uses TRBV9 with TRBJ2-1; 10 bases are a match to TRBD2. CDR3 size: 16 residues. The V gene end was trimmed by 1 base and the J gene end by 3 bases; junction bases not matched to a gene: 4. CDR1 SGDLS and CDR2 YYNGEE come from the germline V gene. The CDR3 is CASSVPGTSDYNEQFF. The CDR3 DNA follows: TGTGCCAGCAGCGTACCCGGGACTAGCGACTACAATGAGCAGTTCTTC. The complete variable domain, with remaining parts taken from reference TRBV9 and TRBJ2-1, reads DSGVTQTPKHLITATGQRVTLRCSPRSGDLSVYWYQQSLDQGLQFLIQYYNGEERAKGNILERFSAQQFPDLHSELNLSSLELGDSALYFCASSVPGTSDYNEQFFGPGTRLTVL.

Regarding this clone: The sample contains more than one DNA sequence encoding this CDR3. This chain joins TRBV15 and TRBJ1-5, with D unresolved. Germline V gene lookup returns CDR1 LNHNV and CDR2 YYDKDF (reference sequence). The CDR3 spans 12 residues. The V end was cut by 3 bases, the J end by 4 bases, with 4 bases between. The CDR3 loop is CATSSENQPQHF. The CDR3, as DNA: TGTGCCACCAGCAGCGAAAATCAGCCCCAGCATTTT.